This T cell receptor (beta chain) comes out of a study of blood T cell repertoires in COVID-19. Trimming removed 5 bases at V and 0 bases at J, with 8 bases between. CDR1 and CDR2 from the germline V gene are MNHEY and SVGEGT. This CDR3 region has 14 residues. Only in-frame clones appear in the TCRdb table, and some are missing; sequencing was by immunoSEQ multiplex PCR. The sample comprises about 35,000 clones, roughly 77% of which are singletons, and around 42% rests with the top ten. The TCR sequence derives from a human donor in a cohort sampled during active or convalescent COVID-19. The donor label of this sample is uncertain. What was sequenced was peripheral blood. The rearrangement joins TRBV6-2 or TRBV6-3 to TRBJ2-1, with D possibly TRBD1 on 5 matching bases. Here the CDR3 DNA reads TGTGCCAGCAGTCGCCAGGGCTCCTACAATGAGCAGTTCTTC. This encodes CASSRQGSYNEQFF.